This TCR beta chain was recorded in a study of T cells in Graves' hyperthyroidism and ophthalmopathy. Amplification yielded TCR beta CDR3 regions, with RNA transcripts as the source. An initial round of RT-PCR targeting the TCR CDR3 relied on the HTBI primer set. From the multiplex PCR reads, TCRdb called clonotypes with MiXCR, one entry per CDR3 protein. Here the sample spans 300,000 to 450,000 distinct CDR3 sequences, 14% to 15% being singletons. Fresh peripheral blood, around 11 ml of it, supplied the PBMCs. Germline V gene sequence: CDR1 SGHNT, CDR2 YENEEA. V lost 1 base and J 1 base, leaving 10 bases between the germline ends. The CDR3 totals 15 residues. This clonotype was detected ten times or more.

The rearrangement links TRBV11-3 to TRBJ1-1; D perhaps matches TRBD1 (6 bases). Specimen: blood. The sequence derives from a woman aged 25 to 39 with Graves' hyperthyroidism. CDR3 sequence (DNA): TGTGCCAGCAGCTTAGGGGGGGCTGGGAACACTGAAGCTTTCTTT. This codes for CASSLGGAGNTEAFF. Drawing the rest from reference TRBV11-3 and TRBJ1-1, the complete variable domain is EAGVVQSPRYKIIEKKQPVAFWCNPISGHNTLYWYLQNLGQGPELLIRYENEEAVDDSQLPKDRFSAERLKGVDSTLKIQPAELGDSAVYLCASSLGGAGNTEAFFGQGTRLTVV.